The clone carrying this TCR beta chain was picked up a small number of times. These data are taken from a study of CD8+ T cells in alopecia areata. Across the study: Severity in treated patients was scored by percentage of scalp area affected.

Sample treatment: oral pan-JAK inhibitor, 5-10 mg twice daily. Separation by sorting yielded CD4+ and CD8+ T cells from PBMCs. Extracted RNA was reverse transcribed into cDNA, the sequencing template. TCRdb's copy holds only in-frame clones and misses some; the assay was immunoSEQ multiplex PCR. The repertoire has fewer than 250,000 clones, about three fifths of them found once; the top ten carry approximately 0.97%. The CDR3 covers 12 residues. Germline lookup yields CDR1 SQVTM and CDR2 ANQGSEA. V was trimmed by 4 bases and J by 3 bases, leaving 10 bases between them. The TCR was taken from a human donor with alopecia areata. The sample here was CD4+ T cells sorted from blood, taken at week 24, from a patient treated with tofacitinib. J is TRBJ2-7 and V is TRBV29-1; no definite D call. The CDR3 region has the DNA TGCAGCGTTGTCACAGTTCTCTACGAGCAGTACTTC. Its protein is CSVVTVLYEQYF.